This TCR beta chain is from a study of Graves' ophthalmopathy and Graves' hyperthyroidism. Broader study findings: The model flagged ophthalmopathy progression at approximately 70% sensitivity and around 72% specificity. Blood samples also showed most expanded thyroid clonotypes exceeding 0.001 frequency.

The CDR3 extends over 13 amino acids. V dropped 5 bases and J dropped 8 bases, with 15 bases sitting between them. Scientists amplified the TCR beta CDR3 regions from RNA transcripts. An opening RT-PCR round employed HTBI primers and preceded a second-round multiplex PCR. Using its own MiXCR run on the multiplex PCR reads, TCRdb lists one record per CDR3 protein. Among some 350,000 distinct CDR3 sequences, approximately 18% were seen once, and the ten largest hold 2.4%. This clonotype was detected many times. What it binds is unknown. A much larger clone is a single base away; this may be a read error. The CDR3 end shows no conserved phenylalanine or tryptophan, and so a read error is likely. Uncontrolled infections, other autoimmune diseases, pregnancy or lactation barred patients from enrollment.

Material: peripheral blood. This sequence joins TRBV12-3 or TRBV12-4 and TRBJ1-2, with a tentative D call TRBD1 (6 bases). This TCR came from an adult woman with stable Graves' hyperthyroidism. The CDR3 sequence: CASSLTGPGGYTL. The CDR3 nucleotides read TGTGCCAGCAGTCTAACAGGGCCGGGAGGCTACACCCTC.